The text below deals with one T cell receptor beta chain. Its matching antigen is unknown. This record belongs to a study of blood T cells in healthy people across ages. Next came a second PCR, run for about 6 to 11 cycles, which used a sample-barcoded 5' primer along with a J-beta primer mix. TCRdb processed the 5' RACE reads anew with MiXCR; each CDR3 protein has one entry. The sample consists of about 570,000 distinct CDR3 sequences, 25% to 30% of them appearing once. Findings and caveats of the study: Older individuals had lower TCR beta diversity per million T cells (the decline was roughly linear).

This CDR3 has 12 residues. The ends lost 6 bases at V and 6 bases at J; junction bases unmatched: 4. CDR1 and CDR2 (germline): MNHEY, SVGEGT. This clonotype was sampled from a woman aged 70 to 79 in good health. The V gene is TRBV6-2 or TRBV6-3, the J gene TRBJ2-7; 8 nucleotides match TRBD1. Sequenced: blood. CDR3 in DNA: TGTGCCAGCAGCCTAACAGGGGGCGAGCAGTACGTC. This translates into CASSLTGGEQYV.